This T cell receptor beta chain was sequenced for a study of beta chain features in type 1 diabetes (dated by TCRdb to the late 2010s). In terms of the full investigation: Patients and healthy donors did not differ in mean age, gender distribution, total cell number or subset yield. A total of some 100,000,000 sorted cells were examined across all samples, and the number of cells per subset was strongly correlated with RNA yield. The study compared the TCRB repertoires of sorted circulating CD4+ T cell subsets in recently diagnosed type 1 diabetes patients with those in matched healthy donors. Naive and central memory subsets were obtained from all 30 or so donors, but regulatory and stem cell-like memory subsets were isolated from only 8 patients and roughly eight healthy donors. What the work shows at the level of the full study, not this receptor alone: At VDJ recombination sites, patients with type 1 diabetes made fewer insertions and deleted more nucleotides, a pattern implying thymic rearrangement abnormalities. Type 1 diabetes patients showed a moderate but significant shortening of TCRB CDR3 length in all four CD4+ subsets. The naive, central memory and regulatory TCRB repertoires appeared to resemble one another more closely among patients than among healthy donors. PCR may preferentially amplify shorter templates, but because patient and control samples were amplified and corrected together, any resulting skew would affect both groups equally. Because the HLA sub-analyses included only small numbers of individuals, any influence of HLA type on TCRB rearrangement was left unresolved. Because cDNA rather than genomic DNA was sequenced, highly expressing activated cells could have been over-represented, although no difference in activation and CD3 levels was found between groups.

This clone appeared a few times. The antigen it recognizes is unknown. It has no much larger one-base neighbor in the sample; base qualities were not kept. All of the isolated RNA was reverse transcribed with the High Capacity cDNA Reverse Transcription Kit, so expressed TCRB transcripts were sequenced. Deep immunoSEQ sequencing was applied to naive, central memory and regulatory T cell samples, giving an average of approximately 3.8 million total reads per sample. Sorted cells were lysed in RLT buffer and RNA was extracted with DNase-treated RNeasy Micro or Mini kits, depending on cell number. To prevent cross-contamination, every cell subset was processed on its own, while patient and healthy donor samples were processed together. The immunoSEQ multiplex PCR was used to amplify TCRB sequences from cDNA, yielding 87-bp fragments that span the CDR3 region. Sequencing of the amplicons was done on the Illumina HiSeq platform. In the authors' own workflow: Synthetic template baselines were used to correct PCR bias computationally, reads within Hamming distance 2 were collapsed together, and singletons that could not be merged were discarded. Reads were aligned against IMGT to assign V, D and J genes, CDR3 length and insertions or deletions at six rearrangement sites. Within each subset, clonotype counts were normalized to sorted cell number, after which true diversity and Gini coefficients were computed with the tcR R package. The overlap coefficient, calculated on TCRB nucleotide sequences, was used to quantify repertoire sharing. What TCRdb holds here is the immuneACCESS table cut down to in-frame rearrangements. Part of the clones is not present; checked against another copy, under half of the missing clones reflect an unresolved V gene, and the others are unexplained. V, J and clone size derive from that table, while D and trimming were established from the DNA sequence. Recorded for this sample are about 210,000 clones; roughly 11% of them occurred a single time. 1% to 1.5% of the sample belongs to the ten largest clones.

Each donor gave one peripheral blood draw, approximately 110 mL on average, collected into heparinised tubes. A BD FACSAria II was used to sort naive, central memory, regulatory and stem cell-like memory CD4+ T cells with a panel that included CD45RO, CCR7, CD25, CD127, CD95 and CD27. Purity was above 95% for every sorted population. Right away, PBMCs were isolated by Lymphoprep density gradient centrifugation and were stained directly, with no culture step. So that batch effects would be minimized, each experiment stained and sorted samples in pairs, pairing one healthy donor with one patient. The CDR3 holds 13 amino acids from the cysteine to the phenylalanine. Just the 39-base CDR3 DNA is kept, in frame starting at base 1. The germline V gene (reference sequence) gives CDR1 as GTSNPN and CDR2 as SVGIG. After removal of 0 bases from V and 11 bases from J, the junction retains 8 bases not matched to a gene.

Sequencing was performed on central memory CD4+ T cells from blood. The source is a man between 18 and 35 years old in good health. Recombination joined TRBV30 with TRBJ1-1; TRBD1 matches 8 bases in the middle. Read as DNA, the sequence is TGTGCCTGGAGTGTACCGGGGACAGGCGGGGCTTTCTTT. This yields the protein CAWSVPGTGGAFF.